Below, 20 T cell receptor beta chains from the same sample are listed, as sequenced in a study of shared clonotypes between healthy human individuals. The repertoire was sequenced with immunoSEQ multiplex PCR; TCRdb's copy has only in-frame clones and lacks some. The data show a few million clones, more than 80% seen once. The sequenced sample was naive CD4+ T cells sorted from blood. Described subset: CD45RA+ positively selected. These receptors all stem from a young man in good health.

The V and J genes are TRBV27 and TRBJ1-6, with D unclear. The V and J ends lost 2 bases and 7 bases respectively, with 6 bases between them. The CDR3 has 13 amino acids. In germline, CDR1 is MNHEY, CDR2 SMNVEV (reference sequence). The CDR3 bases are TGTGCCAGCAGTTTAAGGGTGAATTCACCCCTCCACTTT. Residues: CASSLRVNSPLHF.

This sequence joins TRBV5-1 and TRBJ2-5; the match to TRBD2 covers 9 bases. Trimming took 1 base from V and 0 from J; bases not matched to a gene: 1. Germline CDR1 is SGHRS and CDR2 is YFSETQ. The CDR3 has 15 amino acids. The CDR3 nucleotides are TGCGCCAGCAGCTTGAGCGGGGGGTACCAAGAGACCCAGTACTTC. Residues: CASSLSGGYQETQYF.

CDR3 in amino acids: CASSRGTSGGTSSYEQYF. Here the CDR3 DNA reads TGCGCCAGCAGCCGCGGGACTAGCGGGGGAACTAGCTCCTACGAGCAGTACTTC. The gene calls are TRBV4-1 and TRBJ2-7, with TRBD2 matching 14 bases. This CDR3 contains 18 residues. V dropped 4 bases and J dropped 0; count of bases not matched to a gene: 8. The germline V gene has CDR1 MGHRA and CDR2 YSYEKL.

The chain recombines TRBV19 with TRBJ2-5; D is perhaps TRBD2 (5 bases). With 11 bases removed from V and 3 bases from J, the gap between germline ends came to 16 bases. CDR1 LNHDA and CDR2 SQIVND come from the germline V gene (reference sequence). The CDR3 consists of 13 residues. CDR3 protein: CAASSTRKETQYF. The DNA for the CDR3 is TGTGCCGCATCCTCCACTAGAAAAGAGACCCAGTACTTC. The full variable domain, completed using reference TRBV19 and TRBJ2-5, is DGGITQSPKYLFRKEGQNVTLSCEQNLNHDAMYWYRQDPGQGLRLIYYSQIVNDFQKGDIAEGYSVSREKKESFPLTVTSAQKNPTAFYLCAASSTRKETQYFGPGTRLLVL.

This clone was observed once. This sample also contains other DNA sequences that code for the same CDR3. This sequence joins TRBV5-1 and TRBJ2-3; 13 bases line up with TRBD2. V lost 4 bases to trimming and J lost 2 bases; unmatched junction nucleotides: 4. The CDR3 length is 16 residues. Germline values: CDR1 SGHRS, CDR2 YFSETQ. In DNA form, the CDR3 reads TGCGCCAGCAGCCCGGGACTAGCGGGGACCACAGATACGCAGTATTTT. Translated, it gives CASSPGLAGTTDTQYF. The full variable domain, completed using reference TRBV5-1 and TRBJ2-3, is KAGVTQTPRYLIKTRGQQVTLSCSPISGHRSVSWYQQTPGQGLQFLFEYFSETQRNKGNFPGRFSGRQFSNSRSEMNVSTLELGDSALYLCASSPGLAGTTDTQYFGPGTRLTVL.

The chain recombines TRBV2 with TRBJ2-4; either TRBD1 or TRBD2 may fit D (6 bases each). CDR1 and CDR2 (germline): SNHLY, FYNNEI. V was pared by 5 bases and J by 2 bases, with 13 bases between. CDR3 length equals 15 residues. CDR3 bases: TGTGCCAGCAGTTTGGGGGGCTTACCCAAAAACATTCAGTACTTC. It specifies CASSLGGLPKNIQYF.

The chain uses TRBV5-1 and TRBJ2-1, with TRBD2 matching over 10 bases. The V gene's germline CDR1 is SGHRS and CDR2 YFSETQ. This CDR3 has 15 residues. With V trimmed by 1 base and J by 9 bases, 7 bases remained unmatched. The CDR3 nucleotides read TGCGCCAGCAGCTTGAGAGCGGGGGGGCCGGGTGAGCAGTTCTTC. It codes for CASSLRAGGPGEQFF.

This clone was seen only a few times. Other DNA sequences in this sample translate to the same CDR3. The V and J genes are TRBV10-3 and TRBJ1-2; D call uncertain. There are 13 residues in the CDR3. Looked up from germline, CDR1 is ENHRY and CDR2 is SYGVKD. V was shortened by 3 bases and J by 4 bases, with 9 bases between the two germline ends. The CDR3 spells CAISESGTYGYTF. The CDR3 nucleotides read TGTGCCATCAGTGAATCAGGAACCTATGGCTACACCTTC.

Turning to this clone: Different DNA sequences within this sample yield the same CDR3. The gene calls are TRBV6-5 and TRBJ2-7, with 13 bases matching TRBD2. CDR3 length equals 14 residues. Looked up from germline, CDR1 is MNHEY and CDR2 is SVGAGI. V dropped 4 bases and J dropped 3; count of bases not matched to a gene: 0. Here the CDR3 DNA reads TGTGCCAGCAGTTGGACTAGCGGGAGCTACGAGCAGTACTTC. This encodes CASSWTSGSYEQYF.

The chain combines TRBV6-1 with TRBJ2-7; unclear D gene. CDR1 and CDR2 (germline): MNHNS, SASEGT. The CDR3 consists of 12 residues. V was pared by 4 bases and J by 2 bases, with 6 bases between. The chain's CDR3 is CASSVTAYEQYF. CDR3 DNA sequence: TGTGCCAGCAGTGTCACAGCCTACGAGCAGTACTTC.

V usage is TRBV7-9 and J usage is TRBJ1-4, with TRBD1 matching over 10 bases. This CDR3 region has 15 residues. The V gene's germline CDR1 is SEHNR and CDR2 FQNEAQ (reference sequence). Trimming removed 6 bases from V and 8 bases from J; junction bases left unmatched: 9. The CDR3 DNA reads as TGTGCCAGCAGTCCTGACAGGGGGCGAGGGGAAAAACTGTTTTTT. Its translation: CASSPDRGRGEKLFF.

This clone was seen a few times. The chain has TRBV10-3 and TRBJ1-4; the D is unclear. From germline, CDR1 is ENHRY and CDR2 SYGVKD. Trimming shortened V by 7 bases and J by 0 bases, and 6 bases separated the two germline ends. There are 13 residues in the CDR3. CDR3 loop: CAITGATNEKLFF. Here the CDR3 DNA reads TGTGCCATCACGGGTGCAACTAATGAAAAACTGTTTTTT.

The V call is TRBV7-2, the J call TRBJ1-1; D is unresolved. The CDR3 spans 13 residues. Looked up from germline, CDR1 is SGHTA and CDR2 is FQGNSA. V lost 0 bases and J 7 bases, leaving 9 bases between the germline ends. CDR3 DNA sequence: TGTGCCAGCAGCTTAGCGCCCGGCCTTGAAGCTTTCTTT. As protein: CASSLAPGLEAFF.

The chain uses TRBV11-3 and TRBJ2-7; D possibly matches TRBD1 or TRBD2 (7 bases each). The V end was cut by 5 bases, the J end by 3 bases, with 11 bases between. Germline V gene lookup returns CDR1 SGHNT and CDR2 YENEEA. The CDR3 totals 13 residues. CDR3 sequence reads: CASSARGGYEQYF. The CDR3 DNA reads TGTGCCAGCAGCGCCAGGGGGGGCTACGAGCAGTACTTC.

The V and J genes are TRBV28 and TRBJ1-1; no clear D gene. Germline V gene data show CDR1 as MDHEN and CDR2 as SYDVKM. The V gene lost 6 bases and the J gene lost 1 base, with 12 bases spanning the gap. This CDR3 is 14 amino acids long. The CDR3 sequence is CASSPGGRNTEAFF. CDR3 coding DNA: TGTGCCAGCAGCCCTGGCGGCAGGAACACTGAAGCTTTCTTT.

The chain uses TRBV2 and TRBJ2-4; 7 bases align to TRBD1. CDR3 length equals 11 residues. Germline V CDR1 and CDR2: SNHLY, FYNNEI. V lost 6 bases and J lost 11; bases outside the gene matches: 4. The CDR3, as DNA: TGTGCCAGCAGCGATCAGGGGGTTCAGTACTTC. This codes for CASSDQGVQYF.

CDR3 coding DNA: TGCGCCAGCAGCCCCCTCGGGACACTAAACACCGGGGAGCTGTTTTTT. Translated: CASSPLGTLNTGELFF. The V call is TRBV5-1, the J call TRBJ2-2; maybe TRBD1 (6 bases). V dropped 4 bases and J dropped 2 bases, with 15 bases sitting between them. The CDR3 covers 16 residues. Germline V CDR1 and CDR2: SGHRS, YFSETQ. Drawing the rest from reference TRBV5-1 and TRBJ2-2, the complete variable domain is KAGVTQTPRYLIKTRGQQVTLSCSPISGHRSVSWYQQTPGQGLQFLFEYFSETQRNKGNFPGRFSGRQFSNSRSEMNVSTLELGDSALYLCASSPLGTLNTGELFFGEGSRLTVL.

This clone was observed once. This sample includes further DNA sequences coding for the same CDR3. The chain has TRBV6-5 and TRBJ1-3, with D uncertain. Trimming left V 6 bases short and J 4 bases short, with 10 bases between. CDR3 length: 13 residues. CDR1 and CDR2 from the germline V gene are MNHEY and SVGAGI. CDR3 nucleotide sequence: TGTGCCAGCAGCCCCCCCGGGGGAAACACCATATATTTT. Translating it yields CASSPPGGNTIYF.

The chain links TRBV7-8 to TRBJ1-6, with D hard to call. The CDR3 is made up of 15 amino acids. Trimming left V 2 bases short and J 7 bases short, with 12 bases between. Germline CDR1 and CDR2: SGHVS and FQNEAQ. The CDR3 DNA reads TGTGCCAGCAGCTTACAAGATTACCCAAATTCACCCCTCCACTTT. This translates into CASSLQDYPNSPLHF.

This clone was found a few times. The chain couples TRBV7-2 to TRBJ1-6, with D unresolved. The CDR3 extends over 12 amino acids. Germline V gene sequence: CDR1 SGHTA, CDR2 FQGNSA. Trimming took off 1 base at V and 9 bases at J, with 4 bases between the two ends. Written as DNA, the CDR3 is TGTGCCAGCAGCTTAGTCGCTTCACCCCTCCACTTT. Its protein product is CASSLVASPLHF.